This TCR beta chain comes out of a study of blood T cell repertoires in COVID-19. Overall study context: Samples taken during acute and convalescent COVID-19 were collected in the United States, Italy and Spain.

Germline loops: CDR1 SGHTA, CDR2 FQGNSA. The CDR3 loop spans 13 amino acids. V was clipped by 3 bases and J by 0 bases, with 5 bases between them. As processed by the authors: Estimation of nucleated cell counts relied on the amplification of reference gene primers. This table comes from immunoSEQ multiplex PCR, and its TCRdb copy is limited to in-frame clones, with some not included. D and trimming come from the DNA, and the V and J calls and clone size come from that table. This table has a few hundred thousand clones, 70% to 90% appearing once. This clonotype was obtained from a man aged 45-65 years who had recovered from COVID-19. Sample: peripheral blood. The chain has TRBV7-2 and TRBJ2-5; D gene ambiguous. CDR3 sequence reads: CASSFSYQETQYF. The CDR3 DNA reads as TGTGCCAGCAGCTTCTCGTACCAAGAGACCCAGTACTTC.